The rows below give T cell receptor beta chains drawn from one sample of a study of regulatory dendritic cells for organ transplantation. Repertoires were generated with immunoSEQ multiplex PCR, while TCRdb's copy carries only in-frame clones and drops some. Of roughly 35,000 clones in the sample, 85% to 90% are singletons; the top ten hold under 0.075%. Specimen: naive CD4+ T cells from blood. These receptors came from a human donor in good health. Both conserved end residues are part of each CDR3. Each record gives: CDR3 length, J gene, V gene, clone size, CDR3 protein. Clone size, where shown, is once, few, many, or a class for clones that have expanded.

>16|TRBJ2-7|TRBV10-2|few
CASSLRTGTGENEQYF
>15|TRBJ1-2|TRBV5-6|NA
CASSLLGGPNYGYTF
>13|TRBJ2-7|TRBV7-3|NA
CASSLMPGNEQYF
>13|TRBJ2-2|TRBV7-2|NA
CASSLTGPGELFF
>14|TRBJ1-2|TRBV7-2|few
CASSLERSGYGYTF
>15|TRBJ2-2|TRBV9|NA
CASSVGTRNTGELFF
>16|TRBJ2-5|TRBV9|NA
CASSADQGGRGETQYF
>11|TRBJ2-7|TRBV10-3|NA
CAISDMYEQYF
>18|TRBJ2-3|TRBV19|NA
CASSMENEGALGTDTQYF
>12|TRBJ1-5|TRBV19|few
CASSRQQGPQHF
>15|TRBJ1-4|TRBV4-1|NA
CASRGADRSNEKLFF